Listed below are T cell receptor beta chains from one sample, sequenced in a study of blood T cells in healthy people across ages. Each CDR3 protein gets one entry after TCRdb re-called the 5' RACE reads with MiXCR. The table has some 1 million distinct CDR3 sequences, 45% seen once. The sequenced material came from blood. The receptors here all came from a woman aged 55-69 years in good health. CDR3s include the opening cysteine and the closing phenylalanine or tryptophan. A D gene is named only where the DNA matches it firmly. Rows give clone size only sometimes, using once, few, many, or a class for an expanded clone.

j_call,d_call,clone_size,v_call,cdr3_aa,cdr3_nt
TRBJ1-5,TRBD1,few,TRBV27,CASSLSGGTGVYSNQPQHF,TGTGCCAGCAGTTTATCCGGGGGGACAGGGGTCTATAGCAATCAGCCCCAGCATTTT
TRBJ2-7,.,once,TRBV30,CAWSGVSSYNEQYF,TGTGCCTGGAGTGGGGTTAGCTCCTACAATGAGCAGTACTTC
TRBJ2-1,.,once,TRBV10-3,CAIGDLSRVRQLF,TGTGCCATCGGAGATCTTTCTAGGGTTAGGCAGCTCTTC
TRBJ2-1,TRBD2,few,TRBV5-1,CASSFAGDNEQFF,TGCGCCAGCAGCTTCGCGGGGGACAATGAGCAGTTCTTC
TRBJ2-1,.,.,TRBV27,CASSLATRPYNEQFF,TGTGCCAGCAGTTTAGCGACTCGTCCGTACAATGAGCAGTTCTTC
TRBJ1-2,.,few,TRBV2,CASRTSSGRTGGYTF,TGTGCCAGCAGGACCTCATCGGGGCGCACAGGTGGCTACACCTTC
TRBJ2-1,.,.,TRBV7-8,CASSWDSRTFF,TGTGCCAGCAGCTGGGACTCTAGGACGTTCTTC
TRBJ2-7,.,.,TRBV5-6,CASGLGGHAYEQYF,TGTGCCAGCGGCTTGGGGGGACACGCCTACGAGCAGTACTTC
TRBJ2-4,.,once,TRBV2,CASSLTQGVAKNIQYF,TGTGCCAGCAGTCTAACACAGGGCGTAGCCAAAAACATTCAGTACTTC
TRBJ2-7,.,once,TRBV15,CATSRDLGYHEQYF,TGTGCCACCAGCAGAGATCTCGGGTATCACGAGCAGTACTTC
TRBJ2-1,TRBD2,.,TRBV6-6,CASSYTGLAGNNEQFF,TGTGCCAGCAGTTACACCGGACTAGCGGGGAACAATGAGCAGTTCTTC
TRBJ2-1,.,.,TRBV24-1,CATSDFRTSIYNEQFF,TGTGCCACCAGTGATTTTAGGACCAGTATATACAATGAGCAGTTCTTC
TRBJ2-4,.,few,TRBV6-2/TRBV6-3,CASSLRAQNIQYF,TGTGCCAGCAGTTTAAGGGCTCAAAACATTCAGTACTTC
TRBJ1-1,.,.,TRBV6-6,CTARQSMNTEAFF,TGTACCGCTAGACAGTCTATGAACACTGAAGCTTTCTTT
TRBJ2-1,.,.,TRBV28,CASSLRPPGPDNEQFF,TGTGCCAGCAGTTTACGCCCTCCAGGGCCGGACAATGAGCAGTTCTTC
TRBJ2-7,TRBD2,.,TRBV9,CASSVGAGVAGGPYEQYF,TGTGCCAGCAGCGTAGGGGCAGGCGTAGCGGGAGGGCCATACGAGCAGTACTTC
TRBJ2-4,TRBD2,few,TRBV4-1,CASSQDPSGGSGIGAKNIQYF,TGCGCCAGCAGCCAGGACCCCTCGGGTGGTAGCGGGATAGGGGCCAAAAACATTCAGTACTTC
TRBJ2-1,TRBD1,many,TRBV15,CATSGGGQGGNEQFF,TGTGCCACCAGCGGGGGAGGACAGGGCGGGAATGAGCAGTTCTTC
TRBJ2-7,.,few,TRBV20-1,CSALRDTQEQYF,TGCAGTGCTCTCCGGGACACCCAGGAGCAGTACTTC
TRBJ2-5,.,few,TRBV21-1,CASSATPQETQYF,TGTGCCAGCAGCGCAACGCCGCAAGAGACCCAGTACTTC
TRBJ1-1,.,.,TRBV9,CASSVVGRATEAFF,TGTGCCAGCAGCGTAGTGGGCAGGGCCACTGAAGCTTTCTTT
TRBJ2-7,.,.,TRBV4-1,CASSQGPQGEYEQYF,TGCGCCAGCAGCCAAGGCCCCCAAGGGGAGTACGAGCAGTACTTC
TRBJ2-1,.,.,TRBV2,CASSVFGGRETQFF,TGTGCCAGCAGTGTTTTTGGGGGCCGAGAGACCCAGTTCTTC
TRBJ2-3,TRBD2,.,TRBV5-4,CASSVGLAGGLRTDTQYF,TGTGCCAGCAGCGTTGGACTAGCGGGAGGGCTCCGCACAGATACGCAGTATTTT
TRBJ1-2,TRBD1,few,TRBV27,CASSLSVGDRPYGYTF,TGTGCCAGCAGTTTATCGGTTGGGGACAGGCCCTATGGCTACACCTTC
TRBJ2-6,.,few,TRBV12-3/TRBV12-4,CASSQPESGANVLTF,TGTGCCAGCAGCCAACCGGAGTCTGGGGCCAACGTCCTGACTTTC
TRBJ2-5,.,.,TRBV3-1,CASSQGYSRSWTQYF,TGTGCCAGCAGCCAAGGCTACAGTCGATCGTGGACCCAGTACTTC
TRBJ2-7,.,.,TRBV27,CASSSLILYEQYF,TGTGCCAGCAGTTCACTAATTTTATACGAGCAGTACTTC
TRBJ2-7,.,.,TRBV7-9,CASSLGPAGQPYEQYF,TGTGCCAGCAGCTTAGGGCCAGCGGGTCAACCCTACGAGCAGTACTTC
TRBJ2-5,.,few,TRBV29-1,CSVDGIGRQGVQYF,TGCAGCGTTGACGGTATAGGGCGCCAGGGTGTGCAGTACTTC
TRBJ2-5,.,few,TRBV7-2,CASSPITKGPRETQYF,TGTGCCAGCAGCCCCATTACGAAGGGCCCTCGCGAGACCCAGTACTTC
TRBJ2-7,.,.,TRBV20-1,CSAREYRGTTMTYEQYF,TGCAGTGCTAGAGAGTACCGCGGGACCACGATGACCTACGAGCAGTACTTC
TRBJ2-1,TRBD2,.,TRBV20-1,CSARGRRGSSYNEQFF,TGCAGTGCTAGAGGTCGGCGGGGGAGCTCCTACAATGAGCAGTTCTTC
TRBJ2-1,TRBD1,.,TRBV15,CATSPPSRGLREQFF,TGTGCCACCAGCCCTCCCTCGAGGGGGCTAAGAGAGCAGTTCTTC
TRBJ2-2,TRBD1,few,TRBV12-3/TRBV12-4,CASGHYDRVRGTGELFF,TGTGCCAGCGGTCACTACGACAGGGTTCGGGGCACCGGGGAGCTGTTTTTT
TRBJ2-5,.,few,TRBV20-1,CSALGPSETQYF,TGCAGTGCCCTCGGGCCCTCGGAGACCCAGTACTTC
TRBJ2-4,.,.,TRBV20-1,CSASADSPAKNIQYF,TGCAGTGCTAGCGCCGACAGCCCTGCCAAAAACATTCAGTACTTC
TRBJ1-4,.,once,TRBV2,CASSEGVATNEKLFF,TGTGCCAGCTCTGAGGGAGTTGCAACTAATGAAAAACTGTTTTTT
TRBJ2-7,.,.,TRBV2,CASSDAPDGYEQYF,TGTGCCAGCAGTGATGCCCCGGACGGATACGAGCAGTACTTC
TRBJ2-1,.,.,TRBV5-1,CASRREVSNEQFF,TGCGCCAGTAGACGGGAAGTATCCAATGAGCAGTTCTTC
TRBJ2-1,TRBD2,.,TRBV11-2,CASSPRPWSAGGQETQFF,TGTGCCAGCAGCCCCCGACCCTGGAGTGCGGGAGGGCAAGAGACCCAGTTCTTC
TRBJ1-2,TRBD1,once,TRBV27,CASTSATGVNYGYTF,TGTGCCAGCACCTCAGCGACAGGGGTCAACTATGGCTACACCTTC
TRBJ2-1,TRBD2,once,TRBV7-9,CASRPGLADQYNEQFF,TGTGCCAGCAGACCGGGACTAGCGGACCAGTACAATGAGCAGTTCTTC
TRBJ2-1,.,.,TRBV5-6,CASSLAGGKFF,TGTGCCAGCAGCTTGGCCGGGGGTAAGTTCTTC
TRBJ1-4,.,few,TRBV2,CASSEGTGTNEKLFF,TGTGCCAGCAGTGAAGGAACGGGGACTAATGAAAAACTGTTTTTT
TRBJ2-5,TRBD1,many,TRBV18,CASSPRWDSQETQYF,TGTGCCAGCTCACCTAGGTGGGACAGCCAAGAGACCCAGTACTTC
TRBJ1-1,TRBD1,.,TRBV14,CASSLDRGNQAFF,TGTGCCAGCAGCCTGGACAGGGGTAATCAAGCTTTCTTT
TRBJ2-1,TRBD2,.,TRBV7-2,CASSPRSSGNLNEQFF,TGTGCCAGCAGCCCCCGTTCGAGCGGGAACCTCAATGAGCAGTTCTTC
TRBJ2-5,TRBD1,.,TRBV6-2/TRBV6-3,CASTKGASARAQYF,TGTGCCAGCACCAAGGGGGCGTCCGCGAGGGCCCAGTACTTC
TRBJ2-1,TRBD2,many,TRBV20-1,CSAQGLANEQFF,TGCAGTGCTCAGGGACTAGCGAACGAGCAGTTCTTC
TRBJ2-1,.,few,TRBV7-9,CASIPGVRGGDEQFF,TGTGCCAGCATCCCAGGGGTTCGAGGTGGGGATGAGCAGTTCTTC
TRBJ1-5,.,many,TRBV11-2,CASSLSLYQPQHF,TGTGCCAGCAGCTTATCACTCTATCAGCCCCAGCATTTT
TRBJ2-7,TRBD2,.,TRBV7-9,CASSLGLAVHEQYF,TGTGCCAGCAGCTTAGGGCTAGCGGTCCACGAGCAGTACTTC
TRBJ1-1,.,.,TRBV20-1,CSARASRGTKAFF,TGCAGTGCTAGAGCGTCGAGGGGTACTAAAGCTTTCTTT